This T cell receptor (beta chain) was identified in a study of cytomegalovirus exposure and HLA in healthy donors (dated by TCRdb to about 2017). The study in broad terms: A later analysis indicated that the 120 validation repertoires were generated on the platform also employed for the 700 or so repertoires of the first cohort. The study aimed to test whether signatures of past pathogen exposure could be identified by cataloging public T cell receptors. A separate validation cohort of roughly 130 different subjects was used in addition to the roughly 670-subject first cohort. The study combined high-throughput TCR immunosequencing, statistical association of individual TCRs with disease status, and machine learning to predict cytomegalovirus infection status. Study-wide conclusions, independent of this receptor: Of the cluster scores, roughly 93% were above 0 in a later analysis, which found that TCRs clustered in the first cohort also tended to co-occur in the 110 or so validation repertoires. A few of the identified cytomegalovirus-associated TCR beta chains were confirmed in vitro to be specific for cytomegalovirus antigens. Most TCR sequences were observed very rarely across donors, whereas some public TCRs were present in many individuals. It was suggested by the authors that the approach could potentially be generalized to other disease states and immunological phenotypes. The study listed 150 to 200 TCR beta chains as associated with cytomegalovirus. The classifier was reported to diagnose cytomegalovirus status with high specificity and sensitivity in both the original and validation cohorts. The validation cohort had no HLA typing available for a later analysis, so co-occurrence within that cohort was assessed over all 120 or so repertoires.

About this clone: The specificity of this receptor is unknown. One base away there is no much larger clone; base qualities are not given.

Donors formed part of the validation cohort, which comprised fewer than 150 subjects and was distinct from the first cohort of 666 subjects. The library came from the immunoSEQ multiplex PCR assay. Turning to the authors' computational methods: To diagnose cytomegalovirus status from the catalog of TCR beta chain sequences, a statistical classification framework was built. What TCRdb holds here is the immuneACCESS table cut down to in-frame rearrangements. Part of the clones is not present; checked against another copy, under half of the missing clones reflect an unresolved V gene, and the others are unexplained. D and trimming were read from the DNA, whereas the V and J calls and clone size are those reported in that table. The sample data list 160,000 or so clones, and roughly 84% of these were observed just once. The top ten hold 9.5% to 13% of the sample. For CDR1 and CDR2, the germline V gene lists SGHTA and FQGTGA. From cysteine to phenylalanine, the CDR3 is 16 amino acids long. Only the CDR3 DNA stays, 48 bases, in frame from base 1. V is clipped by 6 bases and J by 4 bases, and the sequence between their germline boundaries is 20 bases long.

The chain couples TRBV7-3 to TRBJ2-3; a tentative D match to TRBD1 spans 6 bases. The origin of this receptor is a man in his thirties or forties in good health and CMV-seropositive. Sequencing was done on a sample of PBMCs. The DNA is TGTGCCAGCAGTCTAAGACCCCTCGAGGGGGCAGATACGCAGTATTTT. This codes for CASSLRPLEGADTQYF.